Many counts were recorded for the clone carrying this TCR beta chain. TCRdb processed the 5' RACE reads anew with MiXCR; each CDR3 protein has one entry. The repertoire holds approximately 680,000 distinct CDR3 sequences, with 7.1% as singletons. Trimming removed 0 bases from V and 0 bases from J; junction bases left unmatched: 17. This CDR3 is built from 22 residues. The germline gives CDR1 SGHRS, CDR2 YFSETQ. All donors comprised healthy Caucasians. These data are taken from a study of identical twins. These same data were also listed under a study on yellow fever vaccine responses in identical twins.

This receptor was obtained from a woman aged 18-29 years in good health. This chain connects TRBV5-1 to TRBJ2-1; 11 positions agree with TRBD2. The material sequenced was PBMCs. The CDR3 sequence: CASSLVSPLAGGPPSSYNEQFF. In DNA, the CDR3 is TGCGCCAGCAGCTTGGTTAGCCCGTTAGCGGGAGGGCCACCGTCCTCCTACAATGAGCAGTTCTTC. Full variable domain (outside the CDR3, taken from reference TRBV5-1 and TRBJ2-1): KAGVTQTPRYLIKTRGQQVTLSCSPISGHRSVSWYQQTPGQGLQFLFEYFSETQRNKGNFPGRFSGRQFSNSRSEMNVSTLELGDSALYLCASSLVSPLAGGPPSSYNEQFFGPGTRLTVL.